This TCR beta chain derives from a study of T cell responses to AZD1222 COVID-19 vaccine. Findings and caveats of the study: Spike regions recognized by vaccine-associated CD4 TCRs spanned the protein, led by 160-218 and 743-854. Donors in the cohort were predominantly white British and more often female, and clonal diversity was possibly underestimated. All repertoire sampling was performed exclusively after the peak T cell response. Seropositivity was recorded at baseline in only a handful of AZD1222 recipients.

In regard to this clone: Its target is not known.

Clones were read by immunoSEQ multiplex PCR, and TCRdb kept only the in-frame ones, dropping some. The profile shows nearly 110,000 clones, roughly 87% of them singletons. This specimen consisted of peripheral blood, obtained 28 days after the second AZD1222 dose. The TCR originated in an adult who received the AZD1222 COVID-19 vaccine.

CDR3 coding DNA: TGCGCCAGCAAGGCTGAGGGACAGACTAATTCACCCCTCCACTTT. It encodes CASKAEGQTNSPLHF. The J gene is TRBJ1-6, the V gene TRBV5-1; 7 positions agree with TRBD1. Germline lookup yields CDR1 SGHRS and CDR2 YFSETQ. The CDR3 runs 15 residues. With V trimmed by 6 bases and J by 6 bases, 9 bases remained unmatched.